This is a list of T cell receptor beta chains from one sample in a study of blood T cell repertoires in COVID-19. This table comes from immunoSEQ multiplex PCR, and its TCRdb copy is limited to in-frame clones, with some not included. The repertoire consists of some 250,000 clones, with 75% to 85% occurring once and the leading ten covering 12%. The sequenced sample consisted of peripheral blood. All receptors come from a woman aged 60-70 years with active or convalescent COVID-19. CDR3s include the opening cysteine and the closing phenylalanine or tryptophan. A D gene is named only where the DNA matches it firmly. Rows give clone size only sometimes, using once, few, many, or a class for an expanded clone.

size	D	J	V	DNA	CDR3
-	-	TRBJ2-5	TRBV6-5	TGTGCCAGCAGTTACTTGCTAGCGAAAGAGACCCAGTACTTC	CASSYLLAKETQYF
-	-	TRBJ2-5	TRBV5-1	TGCGCCAGCAGCTTGCCAGCCACTGAGGGGACCCAGTACTTC	CASSLPATEGTQYF
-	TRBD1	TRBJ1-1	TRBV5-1	TGCGCCAGCAGCTTGATGGCAGGGGGCGCGGAGAACACTGAAGCTTTCTTT	CASSLMAGGAENTEAFF
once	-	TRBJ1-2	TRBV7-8	TGTGCCAGCAGCCGAGACCCGGGGGGCTATGGCTACACCTTC	CASSRDPGGYGYTF
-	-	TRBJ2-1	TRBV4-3	TGCGCCAGCAGCCAAGTCAGGGGCCGGGAGCAGTTCTTC	CASSQVRGREQFF
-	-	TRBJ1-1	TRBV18	TGTGCCAGCTCACCATCTATGAACACTGAAGCTTTCTTT	CASSPSMNTEAFF
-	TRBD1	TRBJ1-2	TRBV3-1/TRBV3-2	TGTGCCAGCAGCCAGAGGACAGGGGCGAACTATGGCTACACCTTC	CASSQRTGANYGYTF
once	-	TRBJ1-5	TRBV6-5	TGTGCCAGCAGAGGGCCGGACTGGGGTCAGCCCCAGCATTTT	CASRGPDWGQPQHF
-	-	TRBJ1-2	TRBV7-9	TGTGCCAGCAGCTCCTCAGCTAACTATGGCTACACCTTC	CASSSSANYGYTF
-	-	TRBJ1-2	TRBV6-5	TGTGCCAGCAGTTACTCAGGCAGGGTGAATTCAGGCTACACCTTC	CASSYSGRVNSGYTF
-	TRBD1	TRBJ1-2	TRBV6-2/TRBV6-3	TGTGCCAGCAGTTATGGGACAGGGGCCGACTATGGCTACACCTTC	CASSYGTGADYGYTF
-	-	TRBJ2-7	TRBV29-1	TGCAGCGTTCGGTCGAACTCGGACGAGCAGTACTTC	CSVRSNSDEQYF
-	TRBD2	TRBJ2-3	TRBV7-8	TGTGCCAGCAGCTTAGGCGGCGGGGGGGCGACAGATACGCAGTATTTT	CASSLGGGGATDTQYF
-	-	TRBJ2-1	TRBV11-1	TGTGCCAGCAGCTTACGCGTCACAGGGATCGATGAGCAGTTCTTC	CASSLRVTGIDEQFF
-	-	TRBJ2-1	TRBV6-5	TGTGCCAGCGGGAGCTCCTACAATGAGCAGTTCTTC	CASGSSYNEQFF
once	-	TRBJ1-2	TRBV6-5	TGTGCCAGCAGTTCCCCCTCCAGGGGCGCTAACTATGGCTACACCTTC	CASSSPSRGANYGYTF
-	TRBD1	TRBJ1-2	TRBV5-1	TGCGCCAGCAGCTTGGGACAGGGACATGGCTACACCTTC	CASSLGQGHGYTF
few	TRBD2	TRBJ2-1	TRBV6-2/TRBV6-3	TGTGCCAGCAGCCCCACCTCCCGGGGGGGAAGTGAGCAGTTCTTC	CASSPTSRGGSEQFF
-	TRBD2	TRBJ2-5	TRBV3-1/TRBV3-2	TGTGCCAGCAGCCAAGTCCGGACTAGCGTACAAGAGACCCAGTACTTC	CASSQVRTSVQETQYF
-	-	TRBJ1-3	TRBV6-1	TGTGCCAGCAGTGAAGCGCGTCGGTCGGAGGGAGGGGACACCATATATTTT	CASSEARRSEGGDTIYF
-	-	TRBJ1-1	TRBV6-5	TGTGCCAGCACCCCCGGGTGGGTGAACACTGAAGCTTTCTTT	CASTPGWVNTEAFF
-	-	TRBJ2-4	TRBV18	TGTGCCAGCTCACCAGGTTCCTACTCCGGACAGCAGACTGTAGCCAAAAACATTCAGTACTTC	CASSPGSYSGQQTVAKNIQYF
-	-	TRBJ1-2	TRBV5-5	TGTGCCAGCAGCTCTCAGAATAACTATGGCTACACCTTC	CASSSQNNYGYTF
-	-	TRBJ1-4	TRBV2	TGTGCCAGCAGACCAATCCTCGGGGGGGCGACAGATGAAAAACTGTTTTTT	CASRPILGGATDEKLFF
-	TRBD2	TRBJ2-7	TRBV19	TGTGCCAGTAGTATTAGGACTAGCGGGGGCCCGAGGTCCTACGAGCAGTACTTC	CASSIRTSGGPRSYEQYF
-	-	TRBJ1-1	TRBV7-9	TGTGCCAGCAGACGGGAGGGCGACTACTATGAAGCTTTCTTT	CASRREGDYYEAFF
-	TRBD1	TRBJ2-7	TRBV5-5	TGTGCCAGCAGCCTGGGACAGGGGAGATACGAGCAGTACTTC	CASSLGQGRYEQYF
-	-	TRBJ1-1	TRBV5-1	TGCGCCAGCAGGTTCGGTAATGCGAACACTGAAGCTTTCTTT	CASRFGNANTEAFF
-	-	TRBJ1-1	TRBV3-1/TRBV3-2	TGTGCCAGCAGCCGGTTGGCCGGGGGAACTGAAGCTTTCTTT	CASSRLAGGTEAFF
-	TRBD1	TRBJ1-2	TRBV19	TGTGCCAGTAGCAAGACAGGGGACTATGGCTACACCTTC	CASSKTGDYGYTF
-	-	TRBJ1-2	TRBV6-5	TGTGCCAGCACCCAGGGAACAGGCGGCTACACCTTC	CASTQGTGGYTF
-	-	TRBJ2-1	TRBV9	TGTGCCAGCAGCGTACTCCCGGGGTGGGGGCGAGAATACAATGAGCAGTTCTTC	CASSVLPGWGREYNEQFF
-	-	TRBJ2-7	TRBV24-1	TGTGCCACCAGTGATCGGGGTTCTATTCCCTACGAGCAGTACTTC	CATSDRGSIPYEQYF
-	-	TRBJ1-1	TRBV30	TGTGCCTACGACGACAGACCCATGAACACTGAAGCTTTCTTT	CAYDDRPMNTEAFF
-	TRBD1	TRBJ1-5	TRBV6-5	TGTGCCAGCAGCACCAGGGGGCTCAATCAGCCCCAGCATTTT	CASSTRGLNQPQHF
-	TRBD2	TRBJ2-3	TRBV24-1	TGTGCCACCAGTGACCCCACTAGCGGGAGCCCAGATACGCAGTATTTT	CATSDPTSGSPDTQYF
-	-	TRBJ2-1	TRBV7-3	TGTGCCAGCAGCTTTGACTCTAGAGTACCCTACAATGAGCAGTTCTTC	CASSFDSRVPYNEQFF
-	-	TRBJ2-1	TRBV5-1	TGCGCCAGCACCGAAGGGGATGAGCAGTTCTTC	CASTEGDEQFF
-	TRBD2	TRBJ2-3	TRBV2	TGTGCCAGCACTCTGAGCGGGGCCACAGATACGCAGTATTTT	CASTLSGATDTQYF